The present T cell receptor (beta chain) was sequenced within a study of shared clonotypes between healthy human individuals (dated by TCRdb to 2018 to 2021). General notes on the study: A few men and two women, aged 18 to 49 years, made up the cohort. For each donor, CD4 naive and CD4 memory were each run on three plates, CD8 naive on two plates, and CD8 memory on one plate. Blood TCR repertoires of 5 or 6 healthy adults were deeply sequenced to estimate repertoire size and the extent of clonotype sharing between individuals. Libraries were prepared and TCR repertoires were sequenced by different laboratories using diverse techniques, in order to increase sequencing depth and limit assay-specific biases. Each donor's leukapheresis produced roughly between roughly 0.85 and 10 billion PBMCs.

Using the deep immunoSEQ assay, TCR CDR3 regions were amplified from genomic DNA by multiplex PCR. Extracted genomic DNA from each cell subset was spread evenly across all wells of several immunoSEQ 96-well plates, with each plate serving as a replicate. For sorted subsets, about 0.2 ug genomic DNA, equal to 30,000 to 35,000 T cell genomes, was loaded into each replicate PCR. Purified libraries were quantified with a Qubit 3.0 fluorometer, sized on a Bioanalyzer 2100, and re-quantified with the KAPA Library Quantification kit. Every immunoSEQ 96-well plate was sequenced on a dedicated single-read 150-cycle Illumina NextSeq 550 flow cell. The published analysis was carried out like this. Because only junctional sequences without quality scores were contained in the immunoSEQ output, filtering matching that applied to full-length reads could not be performed. To assign V/J genes and CDR3, sequences were annotated using PyIR, a Python wrapper for IgBLAST v1.9, with IMGT germline references. Reads were removed for weak V/J assignments (E-value above 1e-6), missing CDR3, stop codons, out-of-frame junctions, or ambiguous translated residues. A V3J clonotype was defined by an identical inferred V gene, J gene, and CDR3 amino acid sequence. Percentage overlap between repertoires was calculated by dividing the number of shared unique clonotypes by the size of the smaller repertoire. Repertoire richness was assessed with RTK rarefaction, the Chao1 estimator, and Recon v2.1 estimates of unobserved clonotypes. For all TCRbeta clonotypes obtained by the gDNA method from four donors, generation probabilities were computed with OLGA. The table was pulled from immuneACCESS by TCRdb, which kept in-frame rearrangements only. Such tables lose some clones; where checked, under half of the loss comes from unresolved V genes, and the rest has no known cause. V, J and clone size are taken as reported in that table, and D and trimming were inferred from the DNA itself. The sample data list hundreds of thousands of clones, and less than 75% of these were observed just once. Around 9.3% of the sample is taken by the ten largest.

Study-wide findings and limitations: Naive subsets generally had larger estimated clonotype richness than memory subsets did. When several donors were compared, the shared fraction of clonotypes was 5% to 6.5% for naive CD4, 3.5% to 4% for naive CD8, 2.3% for memory CD4, and about 0.36% for memory CD8. Sampling was limited to blood, and TCR repertoires in tissue likely differ from TCR repertoires in blood. Compared with non-shared clonotypes, clonotypes shared by all four sorted-subset donors had higher generation probabilities. Pairwise subsampling indicated that sequencing depth was expected to affect the degree of clonotype sharing among donors. The genetic and exposure-history diversity represented was limited by the small number of donors. Rarefaction of sorted-subset datasets indicated incomplete sequencing despite the large sequencing depth.

The donors were healthy, HIV-negative adults who had no recently reported acute infections or vaccinations. Every donor was a Caucasian adult residing in Nashville, Tennessee, USA. CD4+ T cells were enriched by magnetic negative selection, after which naive cells were positively selected on CD45RA and the negative fraction was taken as the memory subset. Blood was collected by leukapheresis, and PBMCs were isolated by Ficoll-Histopaque density gradient centrifugation and then cryopreserved in liquid nitrogen vapor phase. Analytical flow cytometry was used to check the purity and quantity of every magnetically sorted T cell population. Genomic DNA was isolated from every sorted fraction and measured by UV absorbance on a Nanodrop 2000c. On this clone itself: Its target antigen remains unknown. Per-nucleotide qualities are absent, and no much larger clonotype sits a single base away. Other DNA sequences of this sample code for an identical CDR3.

Spanning cysteine to phenylalanine, the CDR3 consists of 16 amino acids. The DNA shown is the 48-base CDR3, in frame from base 1. Ends trimmed: V by 1 base, J by 4 bases; bases unmatched to a gene: 6. The germline V gene sets CDR1 to KGHSH and CDR2 to LQKENI. The receptor was isolated from a man aged 30 to 39 in good health. The sample comprised memory CD4+ T cells sorted from blood. The sample's cell subset or site label, in plain terms: CD45RA-negative fraction. The receptor chain draws on TRBV18 and TRBJ2-3; 9 of the junction bases match TRBD2. The CDR3 amino acid sequence is: CASSPRGAGGSDTQYF. Here is the DNA: TGTGCCAGCTCACCACGAGGTGCGGGAGGGTCAGATACGCAGTATTTT.